This section outlines one T cell receptor (beta chain) sequence together with its context. Its specificity is unknown. CD4+ cell separation produced CD45RA+ naive and CD45RA-negative memory subsets. The data are from a study of shared clonotypes between healthy human individuals. General study findings and limits: Only a few donors were included, so the genetic and exposure-history diversity represented was limited.

Some clones are missing from TCRdb's copy, which holds only in-frame ones; the method was immunoSEQ multiplex PCR. The sample includes about 2.3 million clones, around 92% of them seen just once. The CDR3 sequence is 15 residues long. J was trimmed by 2 bases and V by 6 bases; bases with no gene match: 7. The germline gives CDR1 SNHLY, CDR2 FYNNEI. Sequencing input: naive CD4+ T cells from PBMCs. Described subset: CD45RA+ positively selected. The rearrangement links TRBV2 to TRBJ1-3; 7 bases agree with TRBD1. The sequence derives from a man younger than 35 in good health. Some clones in this sample may be carry-over from other donors' samples. The CDR3 bases are TGTGCCAGCAGGACAGGGAGTCAACCTGGAAACACCATATATTTT. This encodes CASRTGSQPGNTIYF.